The text below deals with one TCR beta chain. The target antigen is unknown. V dropped 3 bases and J dropped 3 bases, with 12 bases sitting between them. This CDR3 is built from 15 residues. Germline V lookup: CDR1 SGDLS, CDR2 YYNGEE. Donor samples were obtained from healthy Caucasian individuals from Russia, aged about 6 to 95. The data are from a study of blood T cells in healthy people across ages. Notes on the study in general: No conclusive comparison of naive versus antigen-experienced cells was possible with unsorted PBMCs. Long-lived donors had more naive CD4+ cells and higher diversity than aged donors. A roughly linear age-dependent decrease characterized TCR beta diversity per million T cells.

The authors ran a second PCR of roughly 6 to 12 cycles using a sample-barcoded 5' primer and a J-beta primer mix. From the 5' RACE reads, TCRdb called clonotypes with MiXCR, one entry per CDR3 protein. The table shows 1,500,000 or so distinct CDR3 sequences, with approximately 63% occurring only once. The chain carries TRBV9 and TRBJ2-2; D may be TRBD2 (6 bases). Input material: blood. This TCR was recovered from a man aged 18 to 30 in good health. DNA for the CDR3: TGTGCCAGCAGCGACCCTAGCGAGGACACCGGGGAGCTGTTTTTT. It yields the protein CASSDPSEDTGELFF.